The 27 T cell receptor beta chains given below trace back to one sample, sequenced in a study of shared clonotypes between healthy human individuals. The data were produced by immunoSEQ multiplex PCR, yet TCRdb's version contains in-frame clones alone and is incomplete. The table lists fewer than 850,000 clones, roughly 87% of them singletons. Sequencing input: memory CD8+ T cells from PBMCs. Regarding subset: CD45RO+ cells pooled with CCR7-negative TemRA cells. The origin of the receptors is a man aged 18-30 years in good health. Some clones in this sample may be carry-over from other donors' samples.

The genes are TRBV6-1 and TRBJ2-3; tentative D call: TRBD2 (5 bases). The V and J ends lost 7 bases and 2 bases respectively, with 16 bases between them. Germline V lookup: CDR1 MNHNS, CDR2 SASEGT. This CDR3 has 15 residues. CDR3 DNA sequence: TGTGCCAGCACCCGGGGAGTGGGCTCCACAGATACGCAGTATTTT. Protein sequence: CASTRGVGSTDTQYF.

This clone occurred once. J is TRBJ2-1 and V is TRBV28; TRBD1 is a possible D gene (5 bases). V was pared by 1 base and J by 3 bases, with 10 bases between. The germline V gene has CDR1 MDHEN and CDR2 SYDVKM. CDR3 length: 15 amino acids. CDR3 protein: CASSLYGAGYNEQFF. The CDR3 DNA sequence: TGTGCCAGCAGTTTATATGGGGCTGGCTACAATGAGCAGTTCTTC. The entire variable domain, with the rest obtained from reference TRBV28 and TRBJ2-1, is as follows: DVKVTQSSRYLVKRTGEKVFLECVQDMDHENMFWYRQDPGLGLRLIYFSYDVKMKEKGDIPEGYSVSREKKERFSLILESASTNQTSMYLCASSLYGAGYNEQFFGPGTRLTVL.

The chain links TRBV7-2 to TRBJ2-7; D may match TRBD1 or TRBD2 (7 bases each). Germline loops: CDR1 SGHTA, CDR2 FQGNSA. V was clipped by 2 bases and J by 9 bases, with 20 bases between them. This CDR3 region has 15 residues. CDR3 DNA sequence: TGTGCCAGCAGCTTAACGACAGGGAGGGGCCTCGGGCAGTACTTC. It translates to CASSLTTGRGLGQYF.

The chain employs TRBV7-6 and TRBJ2-2, with D perhaps TRBD2 (6 bases). The germline gives CDR1 SGHVS, CDR2 FNYEAQ. Trimming pared 1 base from V and 2 bases from J, leaving 17 bases between. The CDR3 loop spans 18 amino acids. CDR3 amino acids: CASSLGTTPGRNTGELFF. The CDR3 region has the DNA TGTGCCAGCAGCTTAGGGACTACCCCTGGAAGAAACACCGGGGAGCTGTTTTTT.

The rearrangement links TRBV27 to TRBJ2-3, with TRBD2 matching 10 bases. CDR3 length: 16 amino acids. Germline V lookup: CDR1 MNHEY, CDR2 SMNVEV (reference sequence). V lost 1 base and J lost 4; bases outside the gene matches: 5. CDR3 bases: TGTGCCAGCAGTTTATGGCTAGCGGGAGCCGCAGATACGCAGTATTTT. It specifies CASSLWLAGAADTQYF.

This chain joins TRBV28 and TRBJ1-1, with a weak D call TRBD1 (5 bases). The length of the CDR3 is 13 residues. V was pared by 1 base and J by 8 bases, with 11 bases between. The germline V gene encodes CDR1 MDHEN and CDR2 SYDVKM. CDR3 loop: CASSLLGPGEAFF. For the CDR3, the DNA is TGTGCCAGCAGTTTATTGGGACCCGGGGAAGCTTTCTTT.

This chain links TRBV11-2 with TRBJ1-1; D is uncertain. Trimming pared 0 bases from V and 5 bases from J, leaving 7 bases between. This CDR3 is built from 13 residues. Germline loops: CDR1 SGHAT, CDR2 FQNNGV. Here the CDR3 DNA reads TGTGCCAGCAGCTTAGATGTTGAAACTGAAGCTTTCTTT. Translation: CASSLDVETEAFF.

The CDR3 here is CASSLASVYEQYF. CDR3 nucleotides: TGTGCCAGCAGCCTAGCGTCCGTCTACGAGCAGTACTTC. The chain uses TRBV11-2 and TRBJ2-7, with D perhaps TRBD2 (6 bases). V was clipped by 5 bases and J by 3 bases, with 11 bases between them. In germline, CDR1 is SGHAT, CDR2 FQNNGV. The CDR3 has 13 amino acids.

In DNA, the CDR3 is TGTGCCAGCAGTGAGGGACTAGCGGACCGTTGGGAGACCCAGTACTTC. Amino acids: CASSEGLADRWETQYF. The chain links TRBV6-1 to TRBJ2-5; 11 bases fit TRBD2. The germline gives CDR1 MNHNS, CDR2 SASEGT. Trimming cost V 3 bases and J 5 bases; bases outside gene matches: 8. CDR3 length: 16 residues.

This clone occurred once. The chain links TRBV23-1 to TRBJ2-3, with TRBD1 matching 8 bases. TRBV23-1 falls under the ORF class, with uncertain function. V gave up 4 bases and J gave up 4 bases; unmatched junction bases: 7. The CDR3 is 15 amino acids. The DNA for the CDR3 is TGCGCCAGCAGTCCGACAGGGGAATTCGCAGATACGCAGTATTTT. Protein sequence: CASSPTGEFADTQYF.

The genes are TRBV19 and TRBJ2-7, with 11 bases fitting TRBD2. CDR1 and CDR2 (germline): LNHDA, SQIVND (reference sequence). Trimming cost V 5 bases and J 1 base; bases outside gene matches: 13. This CDR3 region has 18 residues. CDR3 sequence reads: CASSPRHSSGRGSYEQYF. The DNA of the CDR3 is TGTGCCAGTAGTCCCCGACACAGTAGCGGGAGGGGTTCCTACGAGCAGTACTTC. Together with reference TRBV19 and TRBJ2-7, the CDR3 gives the full variable domain: DGGITQSPKYLFRKEGQNVTLSCEQNLNHDAMYWYRQDPGQGLRLIYYSQIVNDFQKGDIAEGYSVSREKKESFPLTVTSAQKNPTAFYLCASSPRHSSGRGSYEQYFGPGTRLTVT.

The genes are TRBV7-9 and TRBJ2-1; D is undetermined. Trimming cost V 1 base and J 5 bases, with 12 bases left between them. Germline V gene data show CDR1 as SEHNR and CDR2 as FQNEAQ (reference sequence). The CDR3 totals 15 residues. CDR3 coding DNA: TGTGCCAGCAGCTTAGTGGCCCTTAAGGACAATGAGCAGTTCTTC. Encoded protein: CASSLVALKDNEQFF.

The J gene is TRBJ1-1, the V gene TRBV14; D unclear. From germline, CDR1 is SGHDN and CDR2 FVKESK. The CDR3 contains 13 residues. V lost 4 bases, J lost 4 bases, and 10 bases lay in between. CDR3 loop: CASSPHRSTEAFF. Written as DNA, the CDR3 is TGTGCCAGCAGCCCGCACAGATCCACTGAAGCTTTCTTT.

The chain uses TRBV7-9 and TRBJ1-1; TRBD1 is a possible D gene (5 bases). The ends were cut back, 4 bases at V and 3 bases at J, with 12 bases in the middle. The germline CDR1 and CDR2 sequences are SEHNR and FQNEAQ (reference sequence). The CDR3 contains 14 residues. The CDR3 DNA reads as TGTGCCAGCAGCTCAACCGGGGGACACACTGAAGCTTTCTTT. This gives the protein CASSSTGGHTEAFF.

The chain uses TRBV7-8 and TRBJ1-1; no clear D. This CDR3 is 11 amino acids long. The ends were cut back, 5 bases at V and 11 bases at J, with 12 bases in the middle. Germline lookup yields CDR1 SGHVS and CDR2 FQNEAQ. CDR3 coding DNA: TGTGCCAGCAGCCCTTCGGACGAGGCTTTCTTT. Amino acids: CASSPSDEAFF.

J is TRBJ1-2 and V is TRBV7-9; D may be TRBD1 (5 bases). The V end lost 5 bases, the J end lost 4 bases, and 14 bases lay between the germline ends. Germline V gene lookup returns CDR1 SEHNR and CDR2 FQNEAQ (reference sequence). The CDR3 is 14 amino acids. CDR3 region: CASSRLGPSYGYTF. For the CDR3, the DNA is TGTGCCAGCAGCCGATTGGGGCCCAGCTATGGCTACACCTTC.

This rearrangement joins TRBV11-3 to TRBJ2-7; D gene ambiguous. V lost 2 bases and J lost 3, with 14 bases in between. In germline, CDR1 is SGHNT, CDR2 YENEEA. The CDR3 is 15 residues long. The CDR3 bases are TGTGCCAGCAGCTTAAGGTGTCCGTTCCACTACGAGCAGTACTTC. Translated, it gives CASSLRCPFHYEQYF.

J is TRBJ1-1 and V is TRBV11-2; D not resolved. The CDR3 extends over 16 amino acids. Looked up from germline, CDR1 is SGHAT and CDR2 is FQNNGV. Trimming shortened V by 7 bases and J by 5 bases, and 23 bases separated the two germline ends. CDR3 residues: CASTQLGTYPVTEAFF. CDR3 DNA sequence: TGTGCCAGCACGCAACTCGGAACCTACCCGGTAACTGAAGCTTTCTTT.

The chain combines TRBV13 with TRBJ2-7; 9 bases are shared with TRBD1. This CDR3 has 16 residues. Trimming took 4 bases from V and 2 from J; bases not matched to a gene: 9. Germline V lookup: CDR1 PRHDT, CDR2 FYEKMQ (reference sequence). DNA of the CDR3: TGTGCCAGCAGCTCCCGACAGGGGGTGACCCCCTACGAGCAGTACTTC. Its protein is CASSSRQGVTPYEQYF.

The chain recombines TRBV27 with TRBJ2-1; 8 positions agree with TRBD2. The trim removed 0 bases at V and 7 bases at J, leaving 8 bases unmatched. The V gene's germline CDR1 is MNHEY and CDR2 SMNVEV (reference sequence). The CDR3 totals 16 residues. CDR3 DNA sequence: TGTGCCAGCAGTTTATCGGCCGGGACTAGAGTTAATGAGCAGTTCTTC. Its protein product is CASSLSAGTRVNEQFF.

The genes are TRBV9 and TRBJ2-1; TRBD1 is a possible D gene (5 bases). The length of the CDR3 is 15 residues. CDR1 and CDR2 from the germline V gene are SGDLS and YYNGEE. V lost 0 bases and J lost 7, with 14 bases in between. CDR3 in DNA: TGTGCCAGCAGCGTAGGGCAGGGCCCTGGTAATGAGCAGTTCTTC. This sequence encodes CASSVGQGPGNEQFF.

The rearrangement links TRBV7-2 to TRBJ2-3; possibly TRBD2 for D (5 bases). The length of the CDR3 is 12 residues. Germline V gene lookup returns CDR1 SGHTA and CDR2 FQGNSA. V was clipped by 5 bases and J by 11 bases, with 14 bases between them. In DNA form, the CDR3 reads TGTGCCAGCAGCCTGGGTACGAGCGGGCAGTATTTT. Encoded protein: CASSLGTSGQYF. Full variable domain (rest looked up from reference TRBV7-2 and TRBJ2-3): GAGVSQSPSNKVTEKGKDVELRCDPISGHTALYWYRQSLGQGLEFLIYFQGNSAPDKSGLPSDRFSAERTGGSVSTLTIQRTQQEDSAVYLCASSLGTSGQYFGPGTRLTVL.

The chain carries TRBV11-2 and TRBJ2-2, with unresolved D. Trimming pared 2 bases from V and 6 bases from J, leaving 7 bases between. The CDR3 contains 13 residues. Germline V gene lookup returns CDR1 SGHAT and CDR2 FQNNGV. The chain's CDR3 is CASSLSSAGELFF. The CDR3 bases are TGTGCCAGCAGCTTAAGTTCGGCCGGGGAGCTGTTTTTT.

V is TRBV5-1 and J is TRBJ1-1, with a tentative D call TRBD1 (6 bases). In germline, CDR1 is SGHRS, CDR2 YFSETQ. V lost 3 bases and J 4 bases, leaving 13 bases between the germline ends. This CDR3 region has 14 residues. The CDR3 loop is CASSSTGLGTEAFF. In nucleotides, the CDR3 is TGCGCCAGCAGCTCCACAGGGCTAGGCACTGAAGCTTTCTTT.

CDR3 nucleotide sequence: TGTGCCTGGAGTCCGGCCACGGGGTACACTGAAGCTTTCTTT. Its translation is CAWSPATGYTEAFF. The chain recombines TRBV30 with TRBJ1-1; no clear D. Germline V gene data show CDR1 as GTSNPN and CDR2 as SVGIG (reference sequence). The CDR3 is 14 amino acids. Trimming shortened V by 2 bases and J by 3 bases, and 13 bases separated the two germline ends.

The chain uses TRBV5-1 and TRBJ2-5, with 7 bases matching TRBD1. CDR1 and CDR2 (germline): SGHRS, YFSETQ. The length of the CDR3 is 15 residues. The V and J ends lost 4 bases and 0 bases, in that order; junction bases with no gene match: 6. The CDR3 DNA is TGCGCCAGCAGCGTGATACAGGGGTACCAAGAGACCCAGTACTTC. The encoded protein is CASSVIQGYQETQYF. Combining the CDR3 with reference TRBV5-1 and TRBJ2-5 gives the whole variable domain KAGVTQTPRYLIKTRGQQVTLSCSPISGHRSVSWYQQTPGQGLQFLFEYFSETQRNKGNFPGRFSGRQFSNSRSEMNVSTLELGDSALYLCASSVIQGYQETQYFGPGTRLLVL.

V gene TRBV5-3 combines with J gene TRBJ2-7; 12 positions match TRBD1. TRBV5-3 qualifies as an ORF whose function is uncertain. The CDR3 is made up of 15 amino acids. The V gene end was trimmed by 8 bases and the J gene end by 4 bases; junction bases not matched to a gene: 10. The CDR3 reads CASSLPGQGAYEQYF. The CDR3 nucleotides are TGTGCCAGCAGCCTCCCGGGACAGGGGGCTTACGAGCAGTACTTC.